Following are 30 T cell receptor delta chains from one sample sequenced in a study of γδ T cells in repeated Plasmodium falciparum infection. TCRdb re-called the multiplex PCR reads using CATT. Of under 50,000 delta-chain clones in the sample, 1.6% are singletons; the top ten hold over 6.5%. Bulk repertoires came from Vgamma9/Vdelta2+ or Vdelta2-negative gammadelta T cells flow-sorted from PBMC. Sequenced material: gamma-delta T cells from blood. The receptors were sampled from a pool of human donors (malaria-infected and uninfected, not separated).

This clone has a count of ten or more. TCRdb has a much larger clone's protein, which differs at residue 23 from the translation of this DNA, likely because of a read error; what is shown is the protein translated from the DNA. The V gene call reads TRDV1; no J gene was called; TRDD3 is taken as the D call from the table, unchecked against the DNA. The CDR3 is 24 residues long. The germline CDR1 and CDR2 sequences are TSWWSYY and QGS. The CDR3 coding sequence is TGTGCTCTTGGGGAACTGGGTTACGTTGATAGTAAACTCGGGGCCGGACGTGACACCGATAAACTCACCTTT. Translating gives CALGELGYVDSKLGAGRDTDKLTF.

Remarks on this clone: The protein held in TCRdb is that of a much larger clone and does not match this DNA's translation at residue 6, likely because of a read error; the protein shown is translated from the DNA. This chain joins TRDV2 and TRDJ1; a possible D gene is TRDD3 (6 bases). Matching the DNA to germline supplied the J gene, which TCRdb does not give. Germline V gene sequence: CDR1 GEAIGNYY, CDR2 EKD. The CDR3 covers 19 residues. The V and J ends lost 4 bases and 0 bases respectively, with 26 bases between them. The CDR3: CACDPPQSVGYLNTDKLIF. In DNA, the CDR3 is TGTGCCTGTGATCCTCCTCAATCCGTTGGATACTTAAACACCGATAAACTCATCTTT.

This clone has just a few counts. With a much larger clone just one base away, this may be a read error. Other DNA sequences from this sample encode an identical CDR3 as well. The chain has TRDV1 and TRDJ2; D ambiguous. TCRdb does not report a J gene; here it was assigned by matching the DNA to germline references. The CDR3 length is 16 residues. The V gene lost 2 bases and the J gene lost 4 bases, with 14 bases spanning the gap. From germline, CDR1 is TSWWSYY and CDR2 QGS. The CDR3 sequence is CALGEAFCDGTAQLFF. CDR3 DNA sequence: TGTGCTCTTGGGGAAGCTTTTTGTGATGGGACAGCACAACTCTTCTTT.

This clone has ten or more counts. The chain couples TRDV1 to TRDJ1; 8 bases match TRDD3. CDR3 size: 22 residues. V shed 0 bases and J 6 bases; nucleotides not matched to a gene: 27. Germline lookup yields CDR1 TSWWSYY and CDR2 QGS. This chain's CDR3 is CALGELRPWTTGGYRSLNKLIF. CDR3 nucleotide sequence: TGTGCTCTTGGGGAACTCAGACCTTGGACTACTGGGGGCTATCGATCGCTAAATAAACTCATCTTT.

This clone was picked up a small number of times. The protein in TCRdb stems from a much larger clone and differs at residue 6 from this DNA's translation, likely a read error; here the protein is translated from the DNA. The genes are TRDV2 and TRDJ1; 7 nucleotides match TRDD3. TCRdb records no J gene; here it was assigned by comparing the DNA to germline. Germline V gene sequence: CDR1 GEAIGNYY, CDR2 EKD. The CDR3 totals 19 residues. Trimming removed 3 bases from V and 8 bases from J; junction bases left unmatched: 26. CDR3 sequence (DNA): TGTGCCTGTGACGCCATACCTACTGGGGACCGAATAATGGGGGAGAAACTCATCTTT. This gives the protein CACDAIPTGDRIMGEKLIF.

This clone has just a few counts. The TCRdb protein comes from a much larger clone and disagrees with this DNA's translation at residue 3, likely due to a read error; the protein given here is derived from the DNA. The V and J genes are TRDV2 and TRDJ3; 9 bases agree with TRDD3. TCRdb offers no J gene call, so here the DNA was matched to germline to obtain one. This CDR3 comprises 17 residues. CDR1 is GEAIGNYY, CDR2 EKD, per germline. CDR3 residues: CARDGTGGTWDTRQMFF. The CDR3, as DNA: TGTGCCCGTGATGGTACTGGGGGAACCTGGGACACCCGACAGATGTTTTTC.

This clone has just a few counts. TCRdb attributes to this sequence the protein of a much larger clone, which differs from the DNA translation at residue 7; a read error is likely, and the protein displayed is translated from the DNA. The chain is built from TRDV1 and TRDJ1; D not resolved. No J segment appears in TCRdb, so it was assigned here by matching the sequence to germline. From germline, CDR1 is TSWWSYY and CDR2 QGS. This CDR3 has 22 amino acids. V dropped 0 bases and J dropped 0 bases, with 29 bases sitting between them. The CDR3 DNA reads as TGTGCTCTTGGGGAACTAGCACCGCTTTCTCACGGGCCTATCCAGTACACCGATAAACTCATCTTT. This translates into CALGELAPLSHGPIQYTDKLIF.

This clone was seen more than once but under ten times. A far larger clone is a single base away, which makes a read error likely. Other DNA sequences in this sample translate to the same CDR3. The rearrangement joins TRDV1 to TRDJ1; TRDD3 aligns across 10 bases. In germline, CDR1 is TSWWSYY, CDR2 QGS. The CDR3 has 18 residues. The CDR3 coding sequence is TGTGCTCTTGGGGAACTAGAACTGGGGGATTTATACACCGATAAGCTCATCTTT. Translating it yields CALGELELGDLYTDKLIF.

This clone turned up a few times. The translation of this DNA and the TCRdb protein of a much larger clone differ at residue 19, probably owing to a read error; the protein shown here is translated from the DNA. The chain has TRDV1 and TRDJ1, with 8 bases lining up with TRDD2. The V gene's germline CDR1 is TSWWSYY and CDR2 QGS. CDR3 length: 20 amino acids. The CDR3 DNA follows: TGTGCTCTTGGGGACCCACAATCTTCCTACCCTCACCCGTACACCGATAAACTCACCTTT. Translated: CALGDPQSSYPHPYTDKLTF.

Regarding this clone: This DNA's translation differs at residue 4 from TCRdb's protein, which comes from a much larger clone; a read error is likely, and the protein shown is translated from the DNA. This chain joins TRDV1 and TRDJ1, with D perhaps TRDD3 (6 bases). TCRdb gives no J gene; it was assigned here by matching the DNA to germline. The CDR3 spans 21 residues. Germline lookup yields CDR1 TSWWSYY and CDR2 QGS. CDR3 nucleotides: TGTGCTCTTGAGGAACGGGGGGGCCCTACTTATACTGGTTATATCCCTGGGGAACTCATCTTT. This codes for CALEERGGPTYTGYIPGELIF.

Concerning this clone itself: The translation of this DNA and the TCRdb protein of a much larger clone differ at residue 11, probably owing to a read error; the protein shown here is translated from the DNA. This chain connects TRDV1 to TRDJ1; possibly TRDD2 for D (5 bases). The J gene was not available in TCRdb and was assigned here by matching the DNA to germline segments. The germline gives CDR1 TSWWSYY, CDR2 QGS. This CDR3 contains 16 residues. Trimming took off 1 base at V and 4 bases at J, with 16 bases between the two ends. DNA for the CDR3: TGTGCTCTTGGGGAACCCTACAAACCGGAGAGCGATAAACTCATCTTT. Its protein is CALGEPYKPESDKLIF.

There are a few counts of this clone. TCRdb's entry gives the protein of a much larger clone, which mismatches this DNA's translation at residue 18, likely from a read error; the protein reported here is translated from the DNA. The chain has TRDV1 and TRDJ1; 10 bases fit TRDD3. TCRdb is silent on the J gene; assignment here came from matching the DNA to germline. The CDR3 runs to 21 residues. From germline, CDR1 is TSWWSYY and CDR2 QGS. The CDR3 is CALGEADRPFHCTGGSDRLIF. The CDR3 nucleotides are TGTGCTCTTGGGGAAGCCGACCGGCCCTTCCATTGTACTGGGGGATCCGATAGACTCATCTTT.

This clone was seen a few times. TCRdb's protein, taken from a much larger clone, differs from this DNA's translation at residue 16, likely owing to a read error; the protein displayed comes from the DNA. The rearrangement links TRDV1 to TRDJ1; 8 bases are a match to TRDD3. Because TCRdb records no J gene, it was assigned here through a match of the DNA to germline. CDR3 length equals 23 residues. Germline CDR1 TSWWSYY, CDR2 QGS. The V segment lost 2 bases and the J segment 2 bases; nucleotides outside the gene matches: 28. The DNA of the CDR3 is TGTGCTCTTGGGGAAATTGGGGGAACTTCCTCTTCATACTGGGGGGTACGGACCGATAAACTCATCTTT. It encodes CALGEIGGTSSSYWGVRTDKLIF.

This clone was detected a few times. TCRdb attributes to this sequence the protein of a much larger clone, which differs from the DNA translation at residue 15; a read error is likely, and the protein displayed is translated from the DNA. V gene assignment gives TRDV2, but the J gene was left uncalled; TRDD3 is the table's D call, not checked against the DNA. Germline values: CDR1 GEAIGNYY, CDR2 EKD. CDR3 size: 17 residues. The CDR3 region is CACDTVSGIRNTDKFIF. The CDR3 DNA is TGTGCCTGTGACACCGTCTCCGGGATACGAAACACCGATAAATTCATCTTT.

Notes on this clone: TCRdb has a much larger clone's protein, which differs at residue 9 from the translation of this DNA, likely because of a read error; what is shown is the protein translated from the DNA. This chain links TRDV1 with TRDJ1; 11 bases agree with TRDD3. Assignment of the J gene here rests on matching the DNA to germline, because TCRdb gives none. Germline CDR1 and CDR2: TSWWSYY and QGS. V trimming: 2 bases; J trimming: 2 bases; junction bases outside the gene matches: 16. This CDR3 comprises 20 residues. The CDR3 DNA is TGTGCTCTTGGGGAAGAAGGCGACTGCGTGGGGGATACGGAGACCGATAAACTCATCTTT. Protein product: CALGEEGDCVGDTETDKLIF.

This clone was counted a few times. A far larger clone is only one base removed, so a read error is likely. The same CDR3 arises from other DNA sequences in this sample as well. The J gene is TRDJ1, the V gene TRDV1; 11 positions match TRDD3. The CDR3 consists of 29 residues. Germline V gene data show CDR1 as TSWWSYY and CDR2 as QGS. The CDR3 sequence is CALGDPIILISKMGDTRRRRGQYTDKLIF. CDR3 coding DNA: TGTGCTCTTGGGGATCCCATAATTCTAATATCGAAAATGGGGGATACGCGGCGGAGAAGGGGGCAGTACACCGATAAGCTCATCTTT.

This clone was observed a handful of times. TCRdb's protein for this DNA is that of a much larger clone and differs from the translation at residue 9, likely a read error; the protein shown is the DNA translation. The rearrangement uses TRDV1 and TRDJ1; 8 nucleotides line up with TRDD3. Since TCRdb gives no J gene, matching the DNA to germline was used here to assign it. Germline V CDR1 and CDR2: TSWWSYY, QGS. V shed 3 bases and J 0 bases; nucleotides not matched to a gene: 27. The CDR3 consists of 23 residues. DNA of the CDR3: TGTGCTCTTGGGGACCCTCCTTTTGCCACGTCTGTACTGGGGGTCGAGTACACCGATAAACTCATCTTT. The encoded protein is CALGDPPFATSVLGVEYTDKLIF.

This clone has a count of ten or more. This chain connects TRDV1 to TRDJ1; D is perhaps TRDD3 (6 bases). Per the germline V gene, CDR1 is TSWWSYY and CDR2 is QGS. The CDR3 sequence is 16 residues long. V dropped 8 bases and J dropped 0 bases, with 19 bases sitting between them. CDR3 sequence (DNA): TGTGCTCTTACCCTCGGAGATACGCCTTACACCGATAAACTCATCTTT. Translating gives CALTLGDTPYTDKLIF.

In the case of this clone: This DNA's translation differs at residue 12 from TCRdb's protein, which comes from a much larger clone; a read error is likely, and the protein shown is translated from the DNA. The chain joins TRDV1 to TRDJ1, with 9 bases matching TRDD3. The J gene was not available in TCRdb and was assigned here by matching the DNA to germline segments. The V gene end was trimmed by 7 bases and the J gene end by 7 bases; junction bases not matched to a gene: 19. The CDR3 is made up of 17 amino acids. Germline V CDR1 and CDR2: TSWWSYY, QGS. The CDR3 protein is CALVPSLGDEERSKLIF. The CDR3 nucleotides read TGTGCTCTTGTTCCCAGCCTGGGGGATGAGGAGCGCTCTAAACTCATCTTT.

This clone was counted between two and nine times. The protein TCRdb gives is from a much larger clone and does not agree with this DNA's translation at residue 5, likely a read error; the protein shown here comes from the DNA. The V and J genes are TRDV2 and TRDJ3; D not certain. The J gene, missing from TCRdb, was assigned here through DNA to germline matching. Per the germline V gene, CDR1 is GEAIGNYY and CDR2 is EKD. Between the trimmed V and J ends, which lost 2 bases and 6 bases, there was a span of 10 bases. This CDR3 comprises 15 residues. The CDR3 here is CACDIVGTDTRQMFF. CDR3 sequence (DNA): TGTGCCTGTGACATCGTCGGGACGGACACCCGACAGATGTTTTTC.

This clone was seen a handful of times. The protein held in TCRdb is that of a much larger clone and does not match this DNA's translation at residue 13, likely because of a read error; the protein shown is translated from the DNA. V and J are TRDV3 and TRDJ1; D gene uncertain. Here the J gene came from matching the DNA to germline, since TCRdb omits it. Germline CDR1 is TVYSNPD and CDR2 is GDNSRS (reference sequence). This CDR3 contains 16 residues. The CDR3 DNA sequence: TGTGCCTTTAGGCACCTATCCTGGCAGTACACCGATGAACTCATCTTT. Protein sequence: CAFRHLSWQYTDELIF. Using reference TRDV3 and TRDJ1 for the parts outside the CDR3, the full variable domain is CDKVTQSSPDQTVASGSEVVLLCTYDTVYSNPDLFWYRIRPDYSFQFVFYGDNSRSEGADFTQGRFSVKHILTQKAFHLVISPVRTEDSATYYCAFRHLSWQYTDELIFGKGTRVTVEP.

The table lists this clone with many counts. The chain is built from TRDV2 and TRDJ3; 8 bases line up with TRDD3. Germline loops: CDR1 GEAIGNYY, CDR2 EKD. CDR3 length equals 20 residues. The J segment lost 0 bases and the V segment lost 0 bases, leaving 9 bases of the junction unmatched. CDR3 region: CACDTVLGDKSSWDTRQMFF. The CDR3 nucleotides are TGTGCCTGTGACACCGTTCTGGGGGACAAAAGCTCCTGGGACACCCGACAGATGTTTTTC.

This clone has a single count. The chain has TRDV1 and TRDJ1; 9 bases align to TRDD3. The J gene, missing from TCRdb, was assigned here through DNA to germline matching. J lost 0 bases, V lost 0 bases, and 20 bases had no gene match. CDR1 TSWWSYY and CDR2 QGS come from the germline V gene. This CDR3 has 22 amino acids. CDR3 protein: CALGELSSYWGIDSAYTDKLIF. The CDR3 nucleotides are TGTGCTCTTGGGGAACTCTCCTCTTATTGGGGGATAGATTCGGCGTACACCGATAAACTCATCTTT.

The sample holds a few counts of this clone. The protein in TCRdb stems from a much larger clone and differs at residue 13 from this DNA's translation, likely a read error; here the protein is translated from the DNA. The chain joins TRDV1 to TRDJ1; TRDD3 agrees at 12 bases. Germline matching of the DNA provided the J gene here, since TCRdb leaves it blank. This CDR3 has 16 residues. The germline V gene has CDR1 TSWWSYY and CDR2 QGS. The CDR3 reads CALGNNWGIHVDELIF. In nucleotides, the CDR3 is TGTGCTCTTGGGAATAACTGGGGGATACACGTCGATGAACTCATCTTT.

This clone was seen ten or more times. This sequence is one base from a far larger clone and is likely a read error. The identical CDR3 is also encoded by other nucleotide sequences in the sample. The genes are TRDV3 and TRDJ1; the D gene is possibly TRDD3 (7 bases). V lost 0 bases and J 0 bases, leaving 32 bases between the germline ends. The germline gives CDR1 TVYSNPD, CDR2 GDNSRS (reference sequence). The length of the CDR3 is 21 residues. The CDR3 sequence: CAFRAPSPLGAIWAYTDKLIF. The CDR3 DNA reads as TGTGCCTTTAGGGCGCCTTCCCCCCTGGGGGCCATATGGGCGTACACCGATAAACTCATCTTT.

Remarks on this clone: This DNA's translation and the protein TCRdb lists, from a much larger clone, do not match at residue 10, likely due to a read error; the protein shown is translated from the DNA. The CDR3 coding sequence is TGTGCTTATAGGAGCGCGACCTGTCGACTAGTACTGGAGCCCGCGCTGTACACCGATAAACTCATCTTT. Translating gives CAYRSATCRLVLEPALYTDKLIF. V and J are TRAV38-2/DV8 and TRDJ1, with D possibly being TRDD3 (5 bases). The ends were cut back, 0 bases at V and 0 bases at J, with 33 bases in the middle. The CDR3 loop spans 23 amino acids. Germline V gene data show CDR1 as TSESDYY and CDR2 as QEAYKQQN.

Comments on this clone: TCRdb shows a much larger clone's protein in place of this DNA's translation, and the two differ at residue 8, likely through a read error; the protein shown is translated from the DNA. This rearrangement joins TRDV1 to TRDJ1; perhaps TRDD2 as D (5 bases). Per germline, CDR1 TSWWSYY and CDR2 QGS. With 4 bases removed from V and 7 bases from J, the gap between germline ends came to 22 bases. The CDR3 has 16 residues. The DNA of the CDR3 is TGTGCTCTTGGGGTTTTCGCCTGGCCTCTCCCTTCTAAACTCATCTTT. Translation gives CALGVFAWPLPSKLIF.

This clone was observed a few times. TCRdb shows a much larger clone's protein in place of this DNA's translation, and the two differ at residue 6, likely through a read error; the protein shown is translated from the DNA. The rearrangement joins TRDV1 to TRDJ1, with 9 bases aligning to TRDD3. There are 20 residues in the CDR3. V lost 2 bases to trimming and J lost 0 bases; unmatched junction nucleotides: 16. From germline, CDR1 is TSWWSYY and CDR2 QGS. The CDR3 DNA reads TGTGCTCTTGGGGAATGGTTGGCTGCACTGGGGGACAAGTACACCGATAAACTCATCTTT. Residues: CALGEWLAALGDKYTDKLIF.

By frequency in the sample, this clone is medium-sized. Different DNA sequences within this sample yield the same CDR3. This rearrangement joins TRDV1 to TRDJ1; the match to TRDD3 covers 11 bases. Germline values: CDR1 TSWWSYY, CDR2 QGS. The junction had 19 bases not matched to a gene; V was cut back by 0 bases and J by 1 base. The CDR3 covers 22 residues. The CDR3 protein is CALGELAPRGDGGYAGTDKLIF. The DNA of the CDR3 is TGTGCTCTTGGGGAACTAGCCCCTCGGGGGGATGGGGGATACGCCGGCACCGATAAACTCATCTTT.

Details on this clone: The protein TCRdb lists belongs to a much larger clone and differs from this DNA's translation at residue 13, which points to a read error; the protein shown is made from the DNA. The chain uses TRDV1 and TRDJ1, with a possible D match to TRDD3 (5 bases). Germline matching of the DNA provided the J gene here, since TCRdb leaves it blank. The V end lost 0 bases, the J end lost 4 bases, and 24 bases lay between the germline ends. The CDR3 sequence is 19 residues long. Germline V gene sequence: CDR1 TSWWSYY, CDR2 QGS. The CDR3 here is CALGELGKWWASWDDKLIF. The CDR3 DNA follows: TGTGCTCTTGGGGAACTGGGAAAATGGTGGGCCTCCTGGGACGATAAACTCATCTTT.